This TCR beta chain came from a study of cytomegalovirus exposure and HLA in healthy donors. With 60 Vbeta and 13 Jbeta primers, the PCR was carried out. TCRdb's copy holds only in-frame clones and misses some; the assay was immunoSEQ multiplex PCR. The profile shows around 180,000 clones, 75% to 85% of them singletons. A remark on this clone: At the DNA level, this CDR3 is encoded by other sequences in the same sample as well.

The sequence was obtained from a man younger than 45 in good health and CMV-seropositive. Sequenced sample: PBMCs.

The CDR3 reads CATSRGLAGTYEQYF. Here the CDR3 DNA reads TGTGCCACCAGCAGGGGACTAGCGGGCACCTACGAGCAGTACTTC. V usage is TRBV15 and J usage is TRBJ2-7; 12 positions match TRBD2. V lost 3 bases to trimming and J lost 2 bases; unmatched junction nucleotides: 2. The CDR3 runs 15 residues. The V gene's germline CDR1 is LNHNV and CDR2 YYDKDF (reference sequence).